Shown below are 25 T cell receptor beta chains from a single sample sequenced in a study of Graves' ophthalmopathy and Graves' hyperthyroidism. Using RNA transcripts, the TCR beta CDR3 regions were amplified. Second-round multiplex PCR came after a first-round RT-PCR that employed HTBI primers. TCRdb itself ran the multiplex PCR reads through MiXCR, one entry per CDR3 protein. Among 200,000 to 300,000 distinct CDR3 sequences listed, around 50% were seen once. Material: peripheral blood. The origin of the receptors is an adult man with Graves' ophthalmopathy.

Here the CDR3 reads CAISLDRVGQETQYF. CDR3 nucleotide sequence: TGTGCCATCAGTTTAGACAGGGTAGGGCAAGAGACCCAGTACTTC. The chain uses TRBV10-3 and TRBJ2-5; 7 bases match TRBD1. The ends lost 5 bases at V and 2 bases at J; junction bases unmatched: 8. The CDR3 totals 15 residues. CDR1 and CDR2 from the germline V gene are ENHRY and SYGVKD.

CDR3 residues: CASRDMVNTEAFF. The CDR3 nucleotides read TGTGCCAGTAGGGACATGGTGAACACTGAAGCTTTCTTT. The chain couples TRBV12-3 or TRBV12-4 to TRBJ1-1, with a weak D call TRBD1 (6 bases). The CDR3 runs 13 residues. Trimming stripped 9 bases from V and 0 bases from J, with 11 bases between.

The chain couples TRBV29-1 to TRBJ1-4; the D gene is possibly TRBD1 (6 bases). The CDR3 is made up of 13 amino acids. V lost 5 bases, J lost 0 bases, and 7 bases lay in between. The germline gives CDR1 SQVTM, CDR2 ANQGSEA. The CDR3 bases are TGCAGCGTTCCAGGGGCAACTAATGAAAAACTGTTTTTT. This encodes CSVPGATNEKLFF.

The rearrangement uses TRBV19 and TRBJ1-1; D perhaps matches TRBD1 (6 bases). This CDR3 contains 16 residues. The V gene lost 1 base and the J gene lost 4 bases, with 16 bases spanning the gap. Germline assignment: CDR1 LNHDA and CDR2 SQIVND (reference sequence). The chain's CDR3 is CASSIVGRGSGTEAFF. The CDR3 region has the DNA TGTGCCAGTAGTATAGTGGGCAGGGGAAGCGGCACTGAAGCTTTCTTT.

Turning to this clonotype: A much larger clone differs by one base, so this may be a read error. The chain combines TRBV12-3 or TRBV12-4 with TRBJ1-2; D gene uncertain. The length of the CDR3 is 10 residues. The ends were cut back, 4 bases at V and 13 bases at J, with 10 bases in the middle. CDR3 coding DNA: TGTGCCAGCAGTTGGCTAGGACGCACCTTC. Translating it yields CASSWLGRTF.

The V gene is TRBV19, the J gene TRBJ1-5; a possible D gene is TRBD1 (5 bases). V was clipped by 3 bases and J by 7 bases, with 13 bases between them. This CDR3 contains 14 residues. Germline CDR1 reads LNHDA; CDR2 reads SQIVND (reference sequence). Here the CDR3 DNA reads TGTGCCAGTAGTATGGGAGGAGGGGCACAGCCCCAGCATTTT. Its protein is CASSMGGGAQPQHF.

The V call is TRBV6-7, the J call TRBJ2-7; TRBD1 agrees at 8 bases. TRBV6-7 is recorded as an ORF, its role being uncertain. V lost 6 bases, J lost 3 bases, and 7 bases stayed unmatched. This CDR3 is 14 amino acids long. This chain's CDR3 is CASRLGTGDYEQYF. The CDR3 DNA reads as TGTGCCAGCAGACTCGGGACAGGCGACTACGAGCAGTACTTC.

The table lists this clonotype with a count of one. The J gene is TRBJ2-7, the V gene TRBV5-8; D is ambiguous. The length of the CDR3 is 15 residues. Germline V gene data show CDR1 as SGHTS and CDR2 as YDEGEE. V gave up 8 bases and J gave up 7 bases, with 25 bases separating them. Written as DNA, the CDR3 is TGTGCCAGTAGTATAGATATAACAGCCAAGTGGGAGCAGTACTTC. It translates to CASSIDITAKWEQYF.

This chain joins TRBV20-1 and TRBJ1-1; D is ambiguous. Germline CDR1 and CDR2: DFQATT and SNEGSKA (reference sequence). The CDR3 sequence is 15 residues long. Trimming left V 6 bases short and J 0 bases short, with 17 bases between. DNA for the CDR3: TGCAGTGCCGCCCCGGCCCGGGAAATGAACACTGAAGCTTTCTTT. It translates to CSAAPAREMNTEAFF.

This chain joins TRBV5-1 and TRBJ1-5, with unresolved D. Germline loops: CDR1 SGHRS, CDR2 YFSETQ. V dropped 5 bases and J dropped 3 bases, with 15 bases sitting between them. CDR3 length equals 15 residues. CDR3 in DNA: TGCGCCAGCAGAGATGATCCAAGCCCCAATCAGCCCCAGCATTTT. It specifies CASRDDPSPNQPQHF.

For this clonotype: A read error is possible here, since a much larger clone lies one base away. CDR3 nucleotide sequence: TGTGCCAGCAGCTTGGCTTCAACTAATGAAAGACTGTTTTTT. Translation gives CASSLASTNERLFF. The rearrangement joins TRBV7-9 to TRBJ1-4, with D unresolved. Per germline, CDR1 SEHNR and CDR2 FQNEAQ (reference sequence). The CDR3 loop spans 14 amino acids.

On this clonotype: Sequence at one end of the junction differs from germline and may be a read error. V usage is TRBV29-1 and J usage is TRBJ2-7; maybe TRBD1 (5 bases). The CDR3 is 13 residues long. Per the germline V gene, CDR1 is SQVTM and CDR2 is ANQGSEA. The CDR3 protein is CSVEAQGSYGQYF. The DNA for the CDR3 is TGCAGCGTTGAAGCCCAGGGCTCCTACGGGCAGTACTTC.

Concerning this clonotype: A junction end diverges from the germline sequence, so it may reflect a read error. The rearrangement joins TRBV15 to TRBJ2-7; D is ambiguous. The CDR3 contains 13 residues. Germline V CDR1 and CDR2: LNHNV, YYDKDF (reference sequence). This CDR3 reads CATSGEPAAASYF. The DNA for the CDR3 is TGTGCCACCAGCGGAGAGCCGGCGGCAGCGAGTTACTTC.

The chain is built from TRBV9 and TRBJ1-5; 8 bases are a match to TRBD1. The CDR3 covers 15 residues. The germline CDR1 and CDR2 sequences are SGDLS and YYNGEE. The V gene end was trimmed by 0 bases and the J gene end by 7 bases; junction bases not matched to a gene: 6. The CDR3 region has the DNA TGTGCCAGCAGCGTAGGCCAGGGGGCAGACCAGCCCCAGCATTTT. Its translation is CASSVGQGADQPQHF.

A word on this clonotype: A read error may produce the germline difference seen at one junction end. V and J are TRBV29-1 and TRBJ2-7; 9 bases are a match to TRBD1. Germline V gene sequence: CDR1 SQVTM, CDR2 ANQGSEA. The CDR3 is 12 residues long. This CDR3 is CAWRTGVNEQYF. The CDR3 coding sequence is TGTGCCTGGCGGACAGGGGTTAACGAGCAGTACTTC.

This chain links TRBV29-1 with TRBJ1-1, with D maybe TRBD1 (6 bases). The CDR3 totals 12 residues. Between the trimmed V and J ends, which lost 6 bases and 5 bases, there was a span of 13 bases. Germline V gives CDR1 SQVTM, CDR2 ANQGSEA. The CDR3 loop reads CSVAGRGTEAFF. CDR3 in DNA: TGCAGCGTCGCAGGGAGGGGGACTGAAGCTTTCTTT.

This clonotype was detected a few times. V and J are TRBV7-3 and TRBJ1-2; tentative D call: TRBD1 (5 bases). CDR1 and CDR2 (germline): SGHTA, FQGTGA. This CDR3 has 13 residues. The V end lost 5 bases, the J end lost 5 bases, and 12 bases lay between the germline ends. CDR3 region: CASSVAGTYGYTF. The CDR3 bases are TGTGCCAGCAGCGTAGCAGGGACGTATGGCTACACCTTC.

Concerning this clonotype: This could be a read error, since a much larger clone is one nucleotide away. This rearrangement joins TRBV24-1 to TRBJ1-3, with 9 bases identical to TRBD1. CDR1 and CDR2 (germline): KGHDR, SFDVKD. The CDR3 has 16 amino acids. DNA for the CDR3: TGTGCCACCAGTGACCCCGGGACAGGGTACGGAAACACCGTATATTTT. This codes for CATSDPGTGYGNTVYF.

This clonotype was picked up a small number of times. The gene calls are TRBV7-3 and TRBJ2-5; TRBD1 matches at 12 bases. This CDR3 has 14 amino acids. Germline V CDR1 and CDR2: SGHTA, FQGTGA. V dropped 5 bases and J dropped 7; count of bases not matched to a gene: 5. In DNA, the CDR3 is TGTGCCAGCAGCCCGGGGACAGGGGGCGCGACCCAGTACTTC. Translated: CASSPGTGGATQYF. Using reference TRBV7-3 and TRBJ2-5 for the parts outside the CDR3, the full variable domain is GAGVSQTPSNKVTEKGKYVELRCDPISGHTALYWYRQSLGQGPEFLIYFQGTGAADDSGLPNDRFFAVRPEGSVSTLKIQRTERGDSAVYLCASSPGTGGATQYFGPGTRLLVL.

The chain has TRBV2 and TRBJ2-5, with TRBD2 identical over 11 bases. CDR1 SNHLY and CDR2 FYNNEI come from the germline V gene. This CDR3 comprises 16 residues. J lost 5 bases, V lost 6 bases, and 11 bases had no gene match. CDR3 nucleotide sequence: TGTGCCAGCAGGGAGCTAGCGGGAGGCAACGCGGAGACCCAGTACTTC. Translation: CASRELAGGNAETQYF.

The V call is TRBV29-1, the J call TRBJ2-7; 9 bases match TRBD1. This CDR3 is 11 amino acids long. Germline assignment: CDR1 SQVTM and CDR2 ANQGSEA. V was clipped by 7 bases and J by 5 bases; unmatched bases: 3. DNA for the CDR3: TGCAGCGGGGGACAGGGAAACGAGCAGTACTTC. Protein product: CSGGQGNEQYF.

This chain links TRBV7-9 with TRBJ2-5; D perhaps matches TRBD1 (7 bases). Trimming pared 7 bases from V and 4 bases from J, leaving 16 bases between. In germline, CDR1 is SEHNR, CDR2 FQNEAQ (reference sequence). This CDR3 spans 14 amino acids. The CDR3 DNA reads as TGTGCCAGCAACTCAGGGGGGATCTCAGAGACCCAGTACTTC. Translation: CASNSGGISETQYF.

This clonotype was counted a few times. The chain is built from TRBV7-2 and TRBJ2-7, with a tentative D call TRBD2 (7 bases). Deletions cut 0 bases from V and 1 base from J, with 13 bases between. Germline V gives CDR1 SGHTA, CDR2 FQGNSA. The length of the CDR3 is 16 residues. The DNA of the CDR3 is TGTGCCAGCAGCTTAGCGTGGGGGGGCGGTTCCTACGAGCAGTACTTC. Encoded protein: CASSLAWGGGSYEQYF.

Only a few counts were recorded for this clonotype. The gene calls are TRBV7-2 and TRBJ2-5, with D possibly being TRBD2 (6 bases). The germline V gene has CDR1 SGHTA and CDR2 FQGNSA. This CDR3 comprises 16 residues. V was trimmed by 5 bases and J by 5 bases, leaving 21 bases between them. The CDR3 reads CASSPPGGARGETQYF. The CDR3 DNA reads TGTGCCAGCAGCCCACCGGGCGGGGCTAGAGGGGAGACCCAGTACTTC.

The chain recombines TRBV29-1 with TRBJ2-7; D gene unclear. Germline V gene sequence: CDR1 SQVTM, CDR2 ANQGSEA. Trimming left V 8 bases short and J 0 bases short, with 11 bases between. This CDR3 is 12 amino acids long. DNA for the CDR3: TGCAGCAGCCCGGGCAACTCCTACGAGCAGTACTTC. Its translation: CSSPGNSYEQYF.